The 32 T cell receptor beta chains in this list originate from one sample, sequenced in a study of cytomegalovirus exposure and HLA in healthy donors. Primers: 60 Vbeta forward and 13 Jbeta reverse. The assay was immunoSEQ multiplex PCR, and TCRdb's table has in-frame clones only and misses some. The data hold some 65,000 clones, with less than 70% observed a single time. What was sequenced was PBMCs. Receptor source: a woman younger than 45 in good health and CMV-seronegative.

This clone was seen a few times. This chain connects TRBV7-2 to TRBJ1-5; D is possibly TRBD1 (6 bases). V lost 2 bases and J 9 bases, leaving 17 bases between the germline ends. Germline CDR1 reads SGHTA; CDR2 reads FQGNSA. The CDR3 covers 15 residues. The CDR3 is CASSLSRTGMWPQHF. The CDR3 coding sequence is TGTGCCAGCAGCTTAAGTCGAACAGGGATGTGGCCCCAGCATTTT.

The chain uses TRBV6-8 and TRBJ2-1, with 9 bases identical to TRBD2. V was clipped by 6 bases and J by 5 bases; unmatched bases: 29. CDR3 length equals 22 residues. The germline V gene encodes CDR1 MNHGY and CDR2 SAAAGT. In nucleotides, the CDR3 is TGTGCCAGCAGCTCTACCTCTCCCCAGCGGGGGGCTTCACCATCCTCGAACAATGAGCAGTTCTTC. Amino acid sequence: CASSSTSPQRGASPSSNNEQFF.

This sequence joins TRBV7-2 and TRBJ2-3; 10 bases align to TRBD2. J gave up 9 bases and V 3 bases, and 9 bases lay outside the gene matches. From germline, CDR1 is SGHTA and CDR2 FQGNSA. This CDR3 spans 15 amino acids. The CDR3 is CASSFSGGPSSTQYF. DNA for the CDR3: TGTGCCAGCAGCTTTAGCGGGGGGCCCTCATCCACGCAGTATTTT.

This chain links TRBV4-2 with TRBJ2-1; the match to TRBD2 covers 10 bases. The CDR3 is 15 residues long. Germline CDR1 and CDR2: LGHNA and YNFKEQ. The J segment lost 1 base and the V segment lost 3 bases, leaving 0 bases of the junction unmatched. CDR3 residues: CASSQTSGSYNEQFF. Here the CDR3 DNA reads TGTGCCAGCAGCCAGACTAGCGGGTCCTACAATGAGCAGTTCTTC.

The genes are TRBV9 and TRBJ2-4, with D possibly being TRBD1 (6 bases). V lost 0 bases and J 9 bases, leaving 13 bases between the germline ends. Germline CDR1 is SGDLS and CDR2 is YYNGEE. CDR3 size: 14 residues. For the CDR3, the DNA is TGTGCCAGCAGCGTAGGGGGGCCTGCGGTCATTCAGTACTTC. This gives the protein CASSVGGPAVIQYF. The complete variable domain, with remaining parts taken from reference TRBV9 and TRBJ2-4, reads DSGVTQTPKHLITATGQRVTLRCSPRSGDLSVYWYQQSLDQGLQFLIQYYNGEERAKGNILERFSAQQFPDLHSELNLSSLELGDSALYFCASSVGGPAVIQYFGAGTRLSVL.

V and J are TRBV14 and TRBJ2-7; the match to TRBD2 covers 8 bases. V trimming: 1 base; J trimming: 3 bases; junction bases outside the gene matches: 5. CDR3 length equals 15 residues. Germline V CDR1 and CDR2: SGHDN, FVKESK. In DNA form, the CDR3 reads TGTGCCAGCAGCCAAGTTGCGGGGGGATACTACGAGCAGTACTTC. Protein: CASSQVAGGYYEQYF.

The chain combines TRBV7-2 with TRBJ2-3; TRBD2 matches 9 bases. The trim removed 5 bases at V and 0 bases at J, leaving 9 bases unmatched. The CDR3 has 17 amino acids. Germline V CDR1 and CDR2: SGHTA, FQGNSA. The CDR3 coding sequence is TGTGCCAGCAGCCCGCCTCTAGCGGGGTGGAGCACAGATACGCAGTATTTT. As protein: CASSPPLAGWSTDTQYF.

The chain couples TRBV29-1 to TRBJ1-1; D is unresolved. The CDR3 runs to 15 residues. Per germline, CDR1 SQVTM and CDR2 ANQGSEA. The V gene lost 5 bases and the J gene lost 6 bases, with 22 bases spanning the gap. CDR3 in DNA: TGCAGCGTTCGCCCGCGGGCGGGAGGATTGGCTGAAGCTTTCTTT. Protein: CSVRPRAGGLAEAFF.

The V and J genes are TRBV28 and TRBJ2-7; TRBD1 aligns across 7 bases. This CDR3 spans 16 amino acids. CDR1 and CDR2 from the germline V gene are MDHEN and SYDVKM. The junction had 11 bases not matched to a gene; V was cut back by 5 bases and J by 1 base. The CDR3 DNA reads as TGTGCCAGCAGTCCAATAGGGACAGCGCGATCCTACGAGCAGTACTTC. This gives the protein CASSPIGTARSYEQYF.

At least ten counts were recorded for this clone. The V call is TRBV6-5, the J call TRBJ2-3; D is perhaps TRBD1 (6 bases). Germline V gene data show CDR1 as MNHEY and CDR2 as SVGAGI. V gave up 2 bases and J gave up 6 bases, with 12 bases separating them. The length of the CDR3 is 14 residues. CDR3: CASSYAGTTDTQYF. The DNA for the CDR3 is TGTGCCAGCAGTTACGCCGGGACAACGGATACGCAGTATTTT.

This clone has just one count. The V call is TRBV5-8, the J call TRBJ2-5; TRBD2 matches at 10 bases. Germline CDR1 and CDR2: SGHTS and YDEGEE. The CDR3 is 16 residues long. The V segment lost 1 base and the J segment 6 bases; nucleotides outside the gene matches: 9. The CDR3, as DNA: TGTGCCAGCAGCTTGTGGGGTGTTAGCGGGGGGAAGACCCAGTACTTC. It translates to CASSLWGVSGGKTQYF.

The rearrangement joins TRBV9 to TRBJ1-2; D unresolved. The CDR3 covers 15 residues. Germline V gene sequence: CDR1 SGDLS, CDR2 YYNGEE. V gave up 0 bases and J gave up 2 bases, with 11 bases separating them. CDR3 sequence (DNA): TGTGCCAGCAGCGTAGCTAGCGGCCAGAACTATGGCTACACCTTC. The encoded protein is CASSVASGQNYGYTF.

This chain links TRBV2 with TRBJ1-2; TRBD1 aligns across 7 bases. From germline, CDR1 is SNHLY and CDR2 FYNNEI. With 4 bases clipped from V and 2 bases from J, the junction kept 10 bases outside the gene matches. The CDR3 has 16 residues. CDR3 in amino acids: CASSVAGDSQNYGYTF. CDR3 bases: TGTGCCAGCAGTGTGGCAGGGGACAGCCAGAACTATGGCTACACCTTC.

The rearrangement links TRBV5-1 to TRBJ2-7, with 9 positions matching TRBD1. CDR1 SGHRS and CDR2 YFSETQ come from the germline V gene. J was trimmed by 7 bases and V by 3 bases; bases with no gene match: 8. This CDR3 is built from 14 residues. The CDR3 loop reads CASSSLGTGKEQYF. CDR3 in DNA: TGCGCCAGCAGCTCCCTAGGGACAGGGAAAGAGCAGTACTTC.

CDR3 loop: CASSPWDSYGYTF. CDR3 in DNA: TGTGCCAGCAGCCCTTGGGACAGCTATGGCTACACCTTC. The rearrangement links TRBV9 to TRBJ1-2, with TRBD1 matching 7 bases. The CDR3 loop spans 13 amino acids. V shed 4 bases and J 4 bases; nucleotides not matched to a gene: 4. Per germline, CDR1 SGDLS and CDR2 YYNGEE. The full variable domain, with the rest looked up from reference TRBV9 and TRBJ1-2, is DSGVTQTPKHLITATGQRVTLRCSPRSGDLSVYWYQQSLDQGLQFLIQYYNGEERAKGNILERFSAQQFPDLHSELNLSSLELGDSALYFCASSPWDSYGYTFGSGTRLTVV.

CDR3 DNA sequence: TGTGCCAGCAGCCCGCGGTGGCAGGGCGGCTCTGGAAACACCATATATTTT. This encodes CASSPRWQGGSGNTIYF. The V and J genes are TRBV7-2 and TRBJ1-3, with a tentative D call TRBD1 (5 bases). This CDR3 contains 17 residues. Germline assignment: CDR1 SGHTA and CDR2 FQGNSA. Trimming cost V 5 bases and J 0 bases, with 17 bases left between them.

In this sample, this clone turned up a few times. The chain is built from TRBV25-1 and TRBJ2-1, with 7 positions matching TRBD1. Germline trimming cut 4 bases from V and 7 bases from J; bases unmatched to any gene: 1. The V gene's germline CDR1 is MGHDK and CDR2 SYGVNS. This CDR3 has 12 residues. Written as DNA, the CDR3 is TGTGCCAGCAGTGGGGACAGAAATGAGCAGTTCTTC. Amino acid sequence: CASSGDRNEQFF.

V gene TRBV10-2 combines with J gene TRBJ1-5, with D perhaps matching TRBD1 (5 bases). Trimming removed 2 bases from V and 0 bases from J, with 14 bases in between. This CDR3 has 17 residues. CDR1 and CDR2 from the germline V gene are WSHSY and SAAADI. CDR3 amino acids: CASSEAQGQNSNQPQHF. The CDR3 DNA reads TGCGCCAGCAGTGAGGCACAAGGACAAAATAGCAATCAGCCCCAGCATTTT.

The chain recombines TRBV30 with TRBJ1-3; D ambiguous. The CDR3 runs to 14 residues. V shed 0 bases and J shed 2 bases, with 8 bases lying between them. Germline CDR1 reads GTSNPN; CDR2 reads SVGIG (reference sequence). Here the CDR3 DNA reads TGTGCCTGGAGTGTACCCAGGACTGGAAACACCATATATTTT. Its protein is CAWSVPRTGNTIYF.

Only a few counts were recorded for this clone. The chain employs TRBV4-3 and TRBJ1-1, with a tentative D call TRBD1 (6 bases). Germline V CDR1 and CDR2: LGHNA, YSLEER. Trimming removed 4 bases at V and 4 bases at J, with 16 bases between. CDR3 length: 15 residues. This chain's CDR3 is CASSLTGSGTTEAFF. The CDR3 region has the DNA TGCGCCAGCAGCCTTACAGGGTCGGGGACCACTGAAGCTTTCTTT.

This clone showed up just once. The CDR3 reads CASSYRQGGSNEQFF. The DNA of the CDR3 is TGCGCCAGCAGCTACAGGCAGGGGGGTTCCAATGAGCAGTTCTTC. V usage is TRBV5-1 and J usage is TRBJ2-1; D might be TRBD1 (7 bases). Germline CDR1 SGHRS, CDR2 YFSETQ. V lost 3 bases to trimming and J lost 6 bases, with 16 bases between them. This CDR3 has 15 amino acids.

The rearrangement joins TRBV5-4 to TRBJ1-4; 10 bases are shared with TRBD1. The CDR3 totals 14 residues. Germline trimming cut 0 bases from V and 7 bases from J; bases unmatched to any gene: 0. Per germline, CDR1 SGHNT and CDR2 YYREEE (reference sequence). CDR3 residues: CASSLGDRGEKLFF. CDR3 in DNA: TGTGCCAGCAGCTTGGGGGACAGGGGTGAAAAACTGTTTTTT.

The genes are TRBV5-4 and TRBJ1-2; TRBD1 matches at 10 bases. This CDR3 comprises 15 residues. CDR1 and CDR2 (germline): SGHNT, YYREEE (reference sequence). J was trimmed by 7 bases and V by 4 bases; bases with no gene match: 10. Here the CDR3 reads CASSLGLRTGGGYTF. The DNA of the CDR3 is TGTGCCAGCAGCCTGGGTTTGAGGACAGGGGGTGGCTACACCTTC.

This chain links TRBV9 with TRBJ2-5, with 9 bases identical to TRBD2. Germline CDR1 and CDR2: SGDLS and YYNGEE. This CDR3 contains 15 residues. With 3 bases clipped from V and 4 bases from J, the junction kept 7 bases outside the gene matches. The CDR3 here is CASSAAGGQGETQYF. The CDR3 nucleotides are TGTGCCAGCAGCGCAGCGGGGGGTCAGGGAGAGACCCAGTACTTC.

CDR3 coding DNA: TGCGCCAGCAGCCAGACAGGGGGCGGGTACGAGCAGTACTTC. Translation gives CASSQTGGGYEQYF. The V call is TRBV4-1, the J call TRBJ2-7, with 10 nucleotides matching TRBD1. Germline CDR1 is MGHRA and CDR2 is YSYEKL. V lost 3 bases and J lost 4; bases outside the gene matches: 3. The CDR3 has 14 residues.

In this sample, this clone turned up a few times. V gene TRBV5-6 combines with J gene TRBJ2-2; 8 nucleotides align to TRBD1. J was trimmed by 4 bases and V by 3 bases; bases with no gene match: 14. This CDR3 spans 18 amino acids. Germline V gene data show CDR1 as SGHDT and CDR2 as YYEEEE. The DNA of the CDR3 is TGTGCCAGCAGCTCGGAGGGAACGGGACAGGTAATCACCGGGGAGCTGTTTTTT. This gives the protein CASSSEGTGQVITGELFF.

The gene calls are TRBV28 and TRBJ2-3; D gene ambiguous. This CDR3 has 13 residues. In germline, CDR1 is MDHEN, CDR2 SYDVKM. V lost 8 bases and J 1 base, leaving 10 bases between the germline ends. The CDR3 protein is CASLDQGTDTQYF. As DNA, the CDR3 is TGTGCCAGCCTTGATCAGGGCACAGATACGCAGTATTTT.

V and J are TRBV7-3 and TRBJ1-5; D might be TRBD1 (5 bases). There are 18 residues in the CDR3. Per germline, CDR1 SGHTA and CDR2 FQGTGA. The ends were cut back, 0 bases at V and 6 bases at J, with 21 bases in the middle. In DNA form, the CDR3 reads TGTGCCAGCAGCTTAACCCCTCGTGGGGCCGCCCATACTCAGCCCCAGCATTTT. Its translation: CASSLTPRGAAHTQPQHF.

The rearrangement links TRBV28 to TRBJ2-3; D perhaps matches TRBD2 (6 bases). Germline lookup yields CDR1 MDHEN and CDR2 SYDVKM. V lost 5 bases and J 3 bases, leaving 15 bases between the germline ends. This CDR3 contains 15 residues. The CDR3 here is CASSPGLAGTDTQYF. The CDR3 nucleotides read TGTGCCAGCAGTCCGGGACTGGCAGGGACAGATACGCAGTATTTT.

V and J are TRBV27 and TRBJ2-7; 11 nucleotides match TRBD2. The germline gives CDR1 MNHEY, CDR2 SMNVEV (reference sequence). This CDR3 contains 15 residues. J gave up 3 bases and V 7 bases, and 8 bases lay outside the gene matches. The chain's CDR3 is CASKASGGPYYEQYF. CDR3 bases: TGTGCCAGCAAAGCTAGCGGGGGGCCTTACTACGAGCAGTACTTC.

The rearrangement uses TRBV7-3 and TRBJ1-1; no clear D gene. Trimming removed 1 base at V and 4 bases at J, with 7 bases between. CDR3 length: 13 residues. In germline, CDR1 is SGHTA, CDR2 FQGTGA. The DNA of the CDR3 is TGTGCCAGCAGCTTAAGCGGAGGCACTGAAGCTTTCTTT. Encoded protein: CASSLSGGTEAFF.

The chain couples TRBV6-1 to TRBJ2-7, with TRBD2 matching over 10 bases. CDR1 and CDR2 from the germline V gene are MNHNS and SASEGT. The CDR3 spans 13 residues. V lost 10 bases, J lost 3 bases, and 6 bases stayed unmatched. CDR3: CATQRGGFYEQYF. CDR3 bases: TGTGCCACTCAGCGGGGGGGTTTCTACGAGCAGTACTTC.